The 20 T cell receptor beta chains below were found in one sample sequenced in a study of beta chain features in type 1 diabetes. Sequencing targeted expressed TCRB transcripts, as all isolated RNA had been reverse transcribed. The method was immunoSEQ multiplex PCR; TCRdb's version includes in-frame clones alone and lacks a portion of them. The table includes under 550,000 clones, approximately 10% detected once. Sequenced material: naive CD4+ T cells from blood. These receptors were obtained from a woman under 30 in good health.

This clone was seen a handful of times. This chain links TRBV12-5 with TRBJ2-1, with TRBD1 matching over 8 bases. Germline CDR1 reads LGHNT; CDR2 reads FRNRAP. V was pared by 4 bases and J by 4 bases, with 0 bases of the junction left unmatched. This CDR3 has 13 residues. CDR3 region: CASGWTGYNEQFF. DNA of the CDR3: TGTGCTAGTGGTTGGACAGGGTACAATGAGCAGTTCTTC.

Comments on this clone: Other nucleotide sequences from this sample produce the same CDR3. The genes are TRBV4-2 and TRBJ2-3, with TRBD2 matching over 11 bases. The trim removed 5 bases at V and 4 bases at J, leaving 5 bases unmatched. Per germline, CDR1 LGHNA and CDR2 YNFKEQ. The CDR3 spans 15 residues. The DNA of the CDR3 is TGTGCCAGCAGCAGAACTAGCGGGGGCCCAGATACGCAGTATTTT. Protein: CASSRTSGGPDTQYF.

A few counts support this clone. This chain joins TRBV6-6 and TRBJ1-1; TRBD1 might be the D (5 bases). CDR3 length equals 14 residues. Trimming stripped 4 bases from V and 0 bases from J, with 9 bases between. The germline V gene encodes CDR1 MNHNY and CDR2 SVGAGI (reference sequence). The CDR3 DNA follows: TGTGCCAGCAGTTCGCAGGGTATGAACACTGAAGCTTTCTTT. Residues: CASSSQGMNTEAFF.

The rearrangement joins TRBV21-1 to TRBJ2-3; TRBD2, the table's D call, was not compared with the DNA. TRBV21-1 has pseudogene status. The CDR3 consists of 15 residues. CDR3 nucleotides: TGTGCCAGCAGCAGCACTAGCGGGATGGGAGATACGCAGTATTTT. It is translated as CASSSTSGMGDTQYF.

Comment on this clone: This sample includes further DNA sequences coding for the same CDR3. The rearrangement links TRBV28 to TRBJ1-2; 7 nucleotides line up with TRBD1. Per the germline V gene, CDR1 is MDHEN and CDR2 is SYDVKM. The CDR3 runs 12 residues. V was pared by 3 bases and J by 5 bases, with 0 bases of the junction left unmatched. CDR3 nucleotide sequence: TGTGCCAGCAGTTTGACAGGGTATGGCTACACCTTC. It yields the protein CASSLTGYGYTF.

This sequence joins TRBV9 and TRBJ2-7; D is uncertain. CDR1 is SGDLS, CDR2 YYNGEE, per germline. The V end lost 4 bases, the J end lost 6 bases, and 14 bases lay between the germline ends. CDR3 length: 13 residues. In nucleotides, the CDR3 is TGTGCCAGCAGCCTGACACAAGTAACCGAGCAGTACTTC. Its protein product is CASSLTQVTEQYF.

This sequence joins TRBV7-2 and TRBJ1-4; D call uncertain. With 7 bases removed from V and 8 bases from J, the gap between germline ends came to 11 bases. The CDR3 consists of 12 residues. Germline V gene lookup returns CDR1 SGHTA and CDR2 FQGNSA. CDR3 amino acids: CASTFPGEKLFF. The CDR3 nucleotides are TGTGCCAGCACCTTCCCTGGAGAAAAACTGTTTTTT.

The genes are TRBV5-1 and TRBJ2-3, with D maybe TRBD2 (7 bases). The CDR3 runs to 16 residues. The germline V and J ends were trimmed by 4 bases and 2 bases, with 17 bases remaining between them. The germline gives CDR1 SGHRS, CDR2 YFSETQ. The chain's CDR3 is CASSHLNGGPTDTQYF. Here the CDR3 DNA reads TGCGCCAGCAGCCATCTGAACGGGGGGCCCACAGATACGCAGTATTTT.

The chain is built from TRBV7-3 and TRBJ1-6, with a possible D match to TRBD1 (6 bases). This CDR3 has 16 amino acids. The ends were cut back, 2 bases at V and 0 bases at J, with 8 bases in the middle. Looked up from germline, CDR1 is SGHTA and CDR2 is FQGTGA. The CDR3 protein is CASSLLGGSYNSPLHF. The CDR3 DNA reads as TGTGCCAGCAGCTTACTAGGGGGCTCCTATAATTCACCCCTCCACTTT. The whole variable domain, remainder taken from reference TRBV7-3 and TRBJ1-6, is GAGVSQTPSNKVTEKGKYVELRCDPISGHTALYWYRQSLGQGPEFLIYFQGTGAADDSGLPNDRFFAVRPEGSVSTLKIQRTERGDSAVYLCASSLLGGSYNSPLHFGNGTRLTVT.

The chain carries TRBV9 and TRBJ2-6; D is uncertain. The V end lost 5 bases, the J end lost 0 bases, and 3 bases lay between the germline ends. CDR1 SGDLS and CDR2 YYNGEE come from the germline V gene. This CDR3 has 13 amino acids. DNA of the CDR3: TGTGCCAGCAGGAACTCTGGGGCCAACGTCCTGACTTTC. Its translation is CASRNSGANVLTF.

As to this clone: Possible read error: a much larger clone is one base away. This sample includes further DNA sequences coding for the same CDR3. V and J are TRBV7-6 and TRBJ2-5; D call uncertain. V lost 2 bases to trimming and J lost 5 bases, with 3 bases between them. The CDR3 loop spans 11 amino acids. Germline assignment: CDR1 SGHVS and CDR2 FNYEAQ. For the CDR3, the DNA is TGTGCCAGCAGCTTACTGGAGACCCAGTACTTC. This encodes CASSLLETQYF. Filled out from reference TRBV7-6 and TRBJ2-5, the complete variable domain reads GAGVSQSPRYKVTKRGQDVALRCDPISGHVSLYWYRQALGQGPEFLTYFNYEAQQDKSGLPNDRFSAERPEGSISTLTIQRTEQRDSAMYRCASSLLETQYFGPGTRLLVL.

This clone was counted only a few times. This rearrangement joins TRBV30 to TRBJ1-5; TRBD1 matches at 10 bases. The length of the CDR3 is 13 residues. CDR1 and CDR2 from the germline V gene are GTSNPN and SVGIG (reference sequence). The V and J ends lost 6 bases and 4 bases, in that order; junction bases with no gene match: 3. CDR3 bases: TGTGCCTGCCGGACAGGGGGAAATCAGCCCCAGCATTTT. It is translated as CACRTGGNQPQHF.

Turning to this clone: The sample contains more than one DNA sequence encoding this CDR3. The J gene is TRBJ2-7, the V gene TRBV5-1, with D possibly being TRBD1 (6 bases). This CDR3 is 14 amino acids long. Per the germline V gene, CDR1 is SGHRS and CDR2 is YFSETQ. Trimming cost V 1 base and J 0 bases, with 8 bases left between them. CDR3 sequence (DNA): TGCGCCAGCAGCTTGCAGGGGAGCTCCTACGAGCAGTACTTC. Translation: CASSLQGSSYEQYF.

The V gene is TRBV7-3, the J gene TRBJ1-2; D call uncertain. This CDR3 is 13 amino acids long. The V end lost 5 bases, the J end lost 4 bases, and 11 bases lay between the germline ends. Germline CDR1 SGHTA, CDR2 FQGTGA. The CDR3 here is CASSHRQGYGYTF. The CDR3 nucleotides are TGTGCCAGCAGCCACCGACAAGGCTATGGCTACACCTTC.

This clone was seen a handful of times. This chain links TRBV7-9 with TRBJ1-2; the D gene is possibly TRBD1 (6 bases). V was pared by 4 bases and J by 4 bases, with 7 bases between. The CDR3 consists of 12 residues. Germline V gene sequence: CDR1 SEHNR, CDR2 FQNEAQ (reference sequence). The CDR3 DNA is TGTGCCAGCAGCTCAGGGGCCTATGGCTACACCTTC. This sequence encodes CASSSGAYGYTF. Full variable domain (rest looked up from reference TRBV7-9 and TRBJ1-2): DTGVSQNPRHKITKRGQNVTFRCDPISEHNRLYWYRQTLGQGPEFLTYFQNEAQLEKSRLLSDRFSAERPKGSFSTLEIQRTEQGDSAMYLCASSSGAYGYTFGSGTRLTVV.

The chain recombines TRBV7-9 with TRBJ2-7; no clear D gene. Germline loops: CDR1 SEHNR, CDR2 FQNEAQ (reference sequence). The CDR3 covers 13 residues. Trimming left V 8 bases short and J 6 bases short, with 17 bases between. The CDR3 DNA reads TGTGCCAGCTCCCCGGCCCCAAGGCTCGAGCAGTACTTC. It specifies CASSPAPRLEQYF.

This clone was detected a few times. The chain couples TRBV7-9 to TRBJ2-3, with unresolved D. CDR1 is SEHNR and CDR2 is FQNEAQ in the germline V gene (reference sequence). The CDR3 spans 13 residues. V shed 3 bases and J shed 8 bases, with 12 bases lying between them. CDR3 nucleotides: TGTGCCAGCAGCTTTGCGGCCGAAGGTACGCAGTATTTT. This codes for CASSFAAEGTQYF.

The chain uses TRBV12-5 and TRBJ2-6; D not resolved. The V and J ends lost 1 base and 4 bases respectively, with 14 bases between them. CDR3 length: 17 amino acids. Germline V gene data show CDR1 as LGHNT and CDR2 as FRNRAP. The CDR3 nucleotides read TGTGCTAGTGGTTTGGGGCAGTGGCGAGGCGGGGCCAACGTCCTGACTTTC. It translates to CASGLGQWRGGANVLTF.

This clone was found a few times. The chain employs TRBV5-1 and TRBJ1-4, with unresolved D. V lost 0 bases and J 13 bases, leaving 10 bases between the germline ends. The CDR3 extends over 12 amino acids. The germline V gene encodes CDR1 SGHRS and CDR2 YFSETQ. The CDR3 nucleotides read TGCGCCAGCAGCTTGGAGGGATACGGACTGTTTTTT. Amino acids: CASSLEGYGLFF. The full variable domain, in which reference TRBV5-1 and TRBJ1-4 provide the parts outside the CDR3, is KAGVTQTPRYLIKTRGQQVTLSCSPISGHRSVSWYQQTPGQGLQFLFEYFSETQRNKGNFPGRFSGRQFSNSRSEMNVSTLELGDSALYLCASSLEGYGLFFGSGTQLSVL.

This clone appeared a few times. The chain uses TRBV29-1 and TRBJ1-2; 9 bases align to TRBD1. After removal of 6 bases from V and 5 bases from J, the junction contained 19 bases not matched to a gene. Germline loops: CDR1 SQVTM, CDR2 ANQGSEA. The CDR3 has 17 residues. CDR3 bases: TGCAGCGTGATACCGGCCGGGACACAGGGGGCGCGGTATGGCTACACCTTC. Translating gives CSVIPAGTQGARYGYTF.